The 24 T cell receptor beta chains listed next were all sequenced from one sample in a study of CD8 T cells in ankylosing spondylitis. Regarding the study as a whole: Among TCR beta sequences, a motif of several highly homologous variants appeared characteristic of ankylosing spondylitis blood.

Each CDR3 protein gets one entry after TCRdb re-called the 5' RACE reads with MiXCR. The data hold some 330,000 distinct CDR3 sequences, with approximately 8% observed a single time. These receptors have no identified antigens. The sample was blood, either unsorted or a sorted T cell fraction (not recorded which). Receptors originate from a male donor with ankylosing spondylitis.

This clonotype was counted many times. This sequence joins TRBV29-1 and TRBJ2-2; D remains ambiguous. The CDR3 has 12 residues. Trimming removed 5 bases from V and 3 bases from J, with 7 bases in between. Germline assignment: CDR1 SQVTM and CDR2 ANQGSEA. CDR3 sequence reads: CSVLLHTGELFF. CDR3 DNA: TGCAGCGTTCTTTTGCACACCGGGGAGCTGTTTTTT.

This clonotype has at least ten counts. The chain is built from TRBV29-1 and TRBJ2-3; D may match TRBD1 or TRBD2 (5 bases each). With 7 bases removed from V and 4 bases from J, the gap between germline ends came to 21 bases. The CDR3 has 15 amino acids. In germline, CDR1 is SQVTM, CDR2 ANQGSEA. As DNA, the CDR3 is TGCAGCGCCGAGGGGATGCAGGGATCAGCAGATACGCAGTATTTT. Residues: CSAEGMQGSADTQYF.

In its sample, this clonotype was seen a few times. The chain carries TRBV29-1 and TRBJ2-2; 10 positions agree with TRBD2. Germline loops: CDR1 SQVTM, CDR2 ANQGSEA. The CDR3 is 14 amino acids. V gave up 4 bases and J gave up 3 bases; unmatched junction bases: 2. The CDR3 DNA follows: TGCAGCGTTGTAGGACTAGCGGACACCGGGGAGCTGTTTTTT. Its translation is CSVVGLADTGELFF.

J is TRBJ2-3 and V is TRBV5-1; TRBD2 matches at 8 bases. The CDR3 loop spans 15 amino acids. Germline V CDR1 and CDR2: SGHRS, YFSETQ. V was pared by 0 bases and J by 5 bases, with 5 bases of the junction left unmatched. CDR3 region: CASSLAGLAGDTQYF. DNA for the CDR3: TGCGCCAGCAGCTTGGCCGGCCTAGCGGGAGATACGCAGTATTTT. The full variable domain, with the rest looked up from reference TRBV5-1 and TRBJ2-3, is KAGVTQTPRYLIKTRGQQVTLSCSPISGHRSVSWYQQTPGQGLQFLFEYFSETQRNKGNFPGRFSGRQFSNSRSEMNVSTLELGDSALYLCASSLAGLAGDTQYFGPGTRLTVL.

This clonotype was observed at least ten times. The chain recombines TRBV20-1 with TRBJ2-3; 7 bases are shared with TRBD2. This CDR3 is 16 amino acids long. Germline CDR1 is DFQATT and CDR2 is SNEGSKA (reference sequence). With 5 bases clipped from V and 1 base from J, the junction kept 12 bases outside the gene matches. CDR3 residues: CSAPRGGRAGTDTQYF. CDR3 sequence (DNA): TGCAGTGCTCCCCGTGGGGGGAGGGCCGGCACAGATACGCAGTATTTT.

The CDR3 loop reads CASSSGWGGETQYF. CDR3 nucleotide sequence: TGTGCCAGCAGCTCCGGTTGGGGGGGAGAGACCCAGTACTTC. The rearrangement links TRBV7-9 to TRBJ2-5, with 7 bases aligning to TRBD2. From germline, CDR1 is SEHNR and CDR2 FQNEAQ (reference sequence). This CDR3 is 14 amino acids long. Germline trimming cut 4 bases from V and 4 bases from J; bases unmatched to any gene: 6.

This clonotype was seen only a few times. This rearrangement joins TRBV9 to TRBJ2-3, with D unclear. The CDR3 totals 12 residues. Trimming removed 0 bases from V and 4 bases from J, with 3 bases in between. CDR1 and CDR2 (germline): SGDLS, YYNGEE. This CDR3 reads CASSVGSDTQYF. The CDR3 DNA reads TGTGCCAGCAGCGTAGGTTCAGATACGCAGTATTTT.

This clonotype was detected many times. The chain employs TRBV12-5 and TRBJ2-2; D not resolved. The germline V gene has CDR1 LGHNT and CDR2 FRNRAP. CDR3 size: 12 residues. With 2 bases removed from V and 5 bases from J, the gap between germline ends came to 3 bases. The CDR3: CASGLTTGELFF. CDR3 DNA: TGTGCTAGTGGTTTGACGACCGGGGAGCTGTTTTTT.

This clonotype has ten or more counts. The V gene is TRBV5-1, the J gene TRBJ2-1; tentatively, D is TRBD1 or TRBD2 (5 bases each). This CDR3 contains 14 residues. V lost 3 bases and J lost 8, with 15 bases in between. Germline V gene lookup returns CDR1 SGHRS and CDR2 YFSETQ. Here the CDR3 reads CASSSLTGGDEQFF. CDR3 in DNA: TGCGCCAGCAGCTCCCTGACTGGGGGAGATGAGCAGTTCTTC.

This clonotype came up a few times. The chain is built from TRBV7-2 and TRBJ2-3, with a tentative D call TRBD2 (6 bases). Germline lookup yields CDR1 SGHTA and CDR2 FQGNSA. The CDR3 has 15 residues. Trimming pared 2 bases from V and 6 bases from J, leaving 15 bases between. The CDR3 coding sequence is TGTGCCAGCAGCTTACAGACGGGAGCTTCTGATACGCAGTATTTT. Translation gives CASSLQTGASDTQYF. The whole variable domain, filled in from reference TRBV7-2 and TRBJ2-3, reads GAGVSQSPSNKVTEKGKDVELRCDPISGHTALYWYRQSLGQGLEFLIYFQGNSAPDKSGLPSDRFSAERTGGSVSTLTIQRTQQEDSAVYLCASSLQTGASDTQYFGPGTRLTVL.

The chain links TRBV5-1 to TRBJ2-4; 10 bases fit TRBD2. Germline trimming cut 3 bases from V and 0 bases from J; bases unmatched to any gene: 3. The V gene's germline CDR1 is SGHRS and CDR2 YFSETQ. The CDR3 totals 16 residues. DNA for the CDR3: TGCGCCAGCAGCTCAACTAGCGGGAAAGCCAAAAACATTCAGTACTTC. Protein: CASSSTSGKAKNIQYF.

In this sample, this clonotype turned up many times. This chain uses TRBV7-6 with TRBJ2-3, with D perhaps TRBD2 (6 bases). This CDR3 region has 15 residues. Germline V CDR1 and CDR2: SGHVS, FNYEAQ. The V and J ends lost 0 bases and 2 bases respectively, with 9 bases between them. For the CDR3, the DNA is TGTGCCAGCAGCTTAGCGGCGGGGAACACAGATACGCAGTATTTT. Protein sequence: CASSLAAGNTDTQYF. Full variable domain (remainder filled in from reference TRBV7-6 and TRBJ2-3): GAGVSQSPRYKVTKRGQDVALRCDPISGHVSLYWYRQALGQGPEFLTYFNYEAQQDKSGLPNDRFSAERPEGSISTLTIQRTEQRDSAMYRCASSLAAGNTDTQYFGPGTRLTVL.

In this sample, this clonotype turned up many times. This sequence joins TRBV5-5 and TRBJ2-2, with D possibly matching TRBD1 (5 bases). Trimming shortened V by 2 bases and J by 5 bases, and 13 bases separated the two germline ends. Per germline, CDR1 SGHKS and CDR2 YYEKEE (reference sequence). The CDR3 is made up of 15 amino acids. The CDR3 spells CASSLQDLGTGELFF. The CDR3 DNA reads TGTGCCAGCAGCTTACAGGACCTGGGGACCGGGGAGCTGTTTTTT.

This clonotype showed up just a few times. This chain links TRBV12-3 or TRBV12-4 with TRBJ1-1, with D uncertain. Trimming removed 3 bases at V and 3 bases at J, with 8 bases between. The length of the CDR3 is 13 residues. The CDR3 bases are TGTGCCAGCAGTTTTGTGGCGGACACTGAAGCTTTCTTT. Residues: CASSFVADTEAFF.

A few counts support this clonotype. CDR3 nucleotides: TGTGCCAGTAGTGGCGGGATCCAAGCACCTCTACTCAATGAGCAGTTCTTC. It encodes CASSGGIQAPLLNEQFF. The chain links TRBV19 to TRBJ2-1, with D possibly being TRBD2 (6 bases). V lost 5 bases to trimming and J lost 6 bases, with 23 bases between them. Germline values: CDR1 LNHDA, CDR2 SQIVND (reference sequence). The CDR3 is 17 amino acids.

The chain is built from TRBV7-3 and TRBJ2-1; D may match TRBD1 or TRBD2 (5 bases each). From germline, CDR1 is SGHTA and CDR2 FQGTGA. This CDR3 has 13 residues. Between the trimmed V and J ends, which lost 0 bases and 9 bases, there was a span of 9 bases. The CDR3 bases are TGTGCCAGCAGCTTAACGGGGGTTGGTGAGCAGTTCTTC. This sequence encodes CASSLTGVGEQFF.

This clonotype was observed a few times. This chain links TRBV25-1 with TRBJ2-1, with 7 bases aligning to TRBD2. CDR3 size: 13 residues. V lost 4 bases to trimming and J lost 5 bases; unmatched junction nucleotides: 2. Germline-derived CDR1 and CDR2 are MGHDK and SYGVNS. The CDR3 region has the DNA TGTGCCAGCAGTGCACGGGGGGACAATGAGCAGTTCTTC. It yields the protein CASSARGDNEQFF.

V gene TRBV12-3 or TRBV12-4 combines with J gene TRBJ2-1; D not resolved. V shed 7 bases and J shed 6 bases, with 16 bases lying between them. This CDR3 is built from 14 residues. DNA for the CDR3: TGTGCCAGCACCCGAAGTTCGGGTCCCAATGAGCAGTTCTTC. Translating gives CASTRSSGPNEQFF.

This clonotype was detected many times. The genes are TRBV29-1 and TRBJ1-3; TRBD1 agrees at 7 bases. With 6 bases clipped from V and 4 bases from J, the junction kept 9 bases outside the gene matches. The CDR3 spans 14 residues. Germline assignment: CDR1 SQVTM and CDR2 ANQGSEA. This CDR3 is CSVAETGWGNTIYF. The CDR3 bases are TGCAGCGTCGCGGAGACAGGGTGGGGAAACACCATATATTTT. The full variable domain, in which reference TRBV29-1 and TRBJ1-3 provide the parts outside the CDR3, is SAVISQKPSRDICQRGTSLTIQCQVDSQVTMMFWYRQQPGQSLTLIATANQGSEATYESGFVIDKFPISRPNLTFSTLTVSNMSPEDSSIYLCSVAETGWGNTIYFGEGSWLTVV.

The V and J genes are TRBV5-5 and TRBJ2-2; D is ambiguous. The germline gives CDR1 SGHKS, CDR2 YYEKEE (reference sequence). Trimming removed 0 bases from V and 7 bases from J, with 7 bases in between. The CDR3 spans 13 residues. CDR3 loop: CASSLAPIGELFF. The CDR3 DNA is TGTGCCAGCAGCTTGGCCCCCATCGGGGAGCTGTTTTTT. Supplemented by reference TRBV5-5 and TRBJ2-2, the full variable domain reads DAGVTQSPTHLIKTRGQQVTLRCSPISGHKSVSWYQQVLGQGPQFIFQYYEKEERGRGNFPDRFSARQFPNYSSELNVNALLLGDSALYLCASSLAPIGELFFGEGSRLTVL.

The chain employs TRBV9 and TRBJ1-2; 8 bases line up with TRBD1. The CDR3 is made up of 14 amino acids. J gave up 7 bases and V 0 bases, and 5 bases lay outside the gene matches. The V gene's germline CDR1 is SGDLS and CDR2 YYNGEE. The chain's CDR3 is CASSVVPGGAGYTF. CDR3 bases: TGTGCCAGCAGCGTAGTACCAGGGGGCGCTGGCTACACCTTC.

This clonotype was recorded a few times. CDR3 nucleotides: TGTGCCTGGAGTGGAGGGTACGGGGCCAACGTCCTGACTTTC. Its protein is CAWSGGYGANVLTF. The V call is TRBV30, the J call TRBJ2-6, with TRBD2 as a possible D gene (5 bases). The length of the CDR3 is 14 residues. V lost 1 base and J 4 bases, leaving 8 bases between the germline ends. Per germline, CDR1 GTSNPN and CDR2 SVGIG (reference sequence). The full variable domain, rest sourced from reference TRBV30 and TRBJ2-6, is SQTIHQWPATLVQPVGSPLSLECTVEGTSNPNLYWYRQAAGRGLQLLFYSVGIGQISSEVPQNLSASRPQDRQFILSSKKLLLSDSGFYLCAWSGGYGANVLTFGAGSRLTVL.

The V call is TRBV7-6, the J call TRBJ2-1, with TRBD1 matching 8 bases. Germline lookup yields CDR1 SGHVS and CDR2 FNYEAQ. Unmatched junction bases numbered 13, after V lost 4 bases and J lost 8 bases. This CDR3 has 16 residues. As DNA, the CDR3 is TGTGCCAGCAGCTGGTCCCGGGACAGGTCCCGCGATGAGCAGTTCTTC. It codes for CASSWSRDRSRDEQFF.

The rearrangement uses TRBV27 and TRBJ1-2; 10 positions agree with TRBD1. This CDR3 spans 15 amino acids. Germline assignment: CDR1 MNHEY and CDR2 SMNVEV (reference sequence). With 5 bases clipped from V and 8 bases from J, the junction kept 11 bases outside the gene matches. The CDR3 here is CASSAPGQGTSGYTF. The CDR3 DNA follows: TGTGCCAGCAGTGCTCCGGGACAGGGGACGTCGGGCTACACCTTC.